This TCR beta chain appears in the sequencing data of a study of cytomegalovirus exposure and HLA in healthy donors. In the case of this clone: The antigen is not known.

Use of 60 Vbeta and 13 Jbeta primers characterized the PCR. TCRdb keeps only in-frame clones here, not all; method: immunoSEQ multiplex PCR. The data show roughly 150,000 clones, 80% seen once. Whole-study results and caveats: It was likely that a cluster of highly shared sequence variants was a sequencing artifact.

This clonotype was obtained from a man aged 25-45 years in good health and CMV-seronegative. Sequenced sample: PBMCs.

The CDR3 loop reads CSTQGYEQYF. CDR3 DNA: TGCAGTACTCAGGGCTACGAGCAGTACTTC. The J gene is TRBJ2-7, the V gene TRBV20-1; tentatively, D is TRBD1 (5 bases). Per germline, CDR1 DFQATT and CDR2 SNEGSKA (reference sequence). The CDR3 totals 10 residues. Trimming took 8 bases from V and 3 from J, leaving 8 bases between them.